These 8 T cell receptor beta chains originate from one sample sequenced in a study of T cells after yellow fever vaccination. A single record per CDR3 protein comes from TCRdb applying MiXCR to the 5' RACE reads. This table has 450,000 to 550,000 distinct CDR3 sequences, under 25% appearing once. The source material was PBMCs, sampled 15 days after the yellow fever booster vaccination. The source is a man aged 30 to 45 who received the YFV17D yellow fever vaccine.

V and J are TRBV19 and TRBJ2-2, with D maybe TRBD2 (5 bases). CDR3 length: 15 residues. Germline V CDR1 and CDR2: LNHDA, SQIVND (reference sequence). V lost 7 bases, J lost 5 bases, and 17 bases lay in between. CDR3 bases: TGTGCCAGTATGACGACGGGAAGGAGAACCGGGGAGCTGTTTTTT. This gives the protein CASMTTGRRTGELFF.

This clonotype was counted a single time. The chain links TRBV11-1 to TRBJ2-6; 11 bases match TRBD2. CDR1 is SGHAT and CDR2 is FQDESV in the germline V gene (reference sequence). The J segment lost 0 bases and the V segment lost 6 bases, leaving 16 bases of the junction unmatched. The CDR3 is made up of 21 amino acids. As DNA, the CDR3 is TGTGCCAGCAGTTTACCGGGGACTAGCGGACCGAAAACCTCTGGGGCCAACGTCCTGACTTTC. Translation gives CASSLPGTSGPKTSGANVLTF.

This clonotype was picked up many times. The rearrangement joins TRBV7-3 to TRBJ2-1; D may be TRBD1 or TRBD2 (5 bases each). CDR1 and CDR2 from the germline V gene are SGHTA and FQGTGA. The CDR3 contains 13 residues. The V gene lost 5 bases and the J gene lost 6 bases, with 11 bases spanning the gap. The CDR3 DNA reads as TGTGCCAGCAGCCGGAGAGGGGTCAATGAGCAGTTCTTC. It is translated as CASSRRGVNEQFF.

The J gene is TRBJ2-5, the V gene TRBV6-5, with D perhaps TRBD1 (6 bases). This CDR3 has 16 amino acids. Germline CDR1 and CDR2: MNHEY and SVGAGI. V lost 2 bases and J 9 bases, leaving 22 bases between the germline ends. In DNA form, the CDR3 reads TGTGCCAGCAGTTACACGGGGATGGACAGCCCCAAGGCCCAGTACTTC. Its translation: CASSYTGMDSPKAQYF.

In this sample, this clonotype turned up a few times. The chain is built from TRBV3-1 and TRBJ1-2; weak D call: TRBD1 (5 bases). CDR1 is LGHDT and CDR2 is YNNKEL in the germline V gene (reference sequence). The V and J ends lost 2 bases and 8 bases respectively, with 9 bases between them. There are 12 residues in the CDR3. The CDR3: CASSQSGRGYTF. The CDR3 bases are TGTGCCAGCAGCCAATCAGGGCGCGGCTACACCTTC.

This clonotype was seen a handful of times. In DNA, the CDR3 is TGCAGTGCTAGAGATCTTCGGCGGACCAAAAACATTCAGTACTTC. Its translation is CSARDLRRTKNIQYF. The chain carries TRBV20-1 and TRBJ2-4; D remains unclear. Germline CDR1 DFQATT, CDR2 SNEGSKA (reference sequence). Trimming cost V 0 bases and J 2 bases, with 11 bases left between them. The CDR3 totals 15 residues.

This clonotype was detected only a few times. This chain connects TRBV30 to TRBJ2-3; TRBD1 matches at 8 bases. Losses at the gene ends were 7 bases for V and 1 base for J; bases not matched to a gene: 7. The CDR3 extends over 14 amino acids. CDR1 is GTSNPN, CDR2 SVGIG, per germline (reference sequence). The CDR3 DNA sequence: TGTGCCTTACACGGACAGGGAGGCACAGATACGCAGTATTTT. It is translated as CALHGQGGTDTQYF. Combining the CDR3 with reference TRBV30 and TRBJ2-3 gives the whole variable domain SQTIHQWPATLVQPVGSPLSLECTVEGTSNPNLYWYRQAAGRGLQLLFYSVGIGQISSEVPQNLSASRPQDRQFILSSKKLLLSDSGFYLCALHGQGGTDTQYFGPGTRLTVL.

A few counts support this clonotype. The chain is built from TRBV15 and TRBJ2-1; 9 bases line up with TRBD1. Germline lookup yields CDR1 LNHNV and CDR2 YYDKDF (reference sequence). This CDR3 has 14 amino acids. The V gene end was trimmed by 3 bases and the J gene end by 9 bases; junction bases not matched to a gene: 6. In DNA form, the CDR3 reads TGTGCCACCAGCAGGAGGGGACAGGGATCTGAGCAGTTCTTC. Its protein product is CATSRRGQGSEQFF.